This entry features one T cell receptor beta chain sequence. Antigen unknown. The CDR3 length is 17 residues. Trimming shortened V by 5 bases and J by 1 base, and 17 bases separated the two germline ends. Per the germline V gene, CDR1 is SGHAT and CDR2 is FQNNGV. CD4+ cells yielded CD45RA+ naive and CD45RA-negative memory subsets. It was at deep level that the assay was run. Clones were read by immunoSEQ multiplex PCR, and TCRdb kept only the in-frame ones, dropping some. The sample shows roughly 2 million clones, roughly 96% of them seen only once. This record comes from a study of shared clonotypes between healthy human individuals. Study-level points and caveats: Among non-shared clonotypes, generation probabilities were lower than among those shared by all four donors. The low donor count limited represented genetic and exposure-history diversity.

What was sequenced was naive CD4+ T cells sorted from blood. Subset described: CD45RA+ positively selected. The chain joins TRBV11-2 to TRBJ2-2, with D maybe TRBD1 (6 bases). The sequence came from a man aged 18-30 years in good health. In DNA, the CDR3 is TGTGCCAGCAGCCCATCCCCAGGGGAGAGGAACACCGGGGAGCTGTTTTTT. Encoded protein: CASSPSPGERNTGELFF.